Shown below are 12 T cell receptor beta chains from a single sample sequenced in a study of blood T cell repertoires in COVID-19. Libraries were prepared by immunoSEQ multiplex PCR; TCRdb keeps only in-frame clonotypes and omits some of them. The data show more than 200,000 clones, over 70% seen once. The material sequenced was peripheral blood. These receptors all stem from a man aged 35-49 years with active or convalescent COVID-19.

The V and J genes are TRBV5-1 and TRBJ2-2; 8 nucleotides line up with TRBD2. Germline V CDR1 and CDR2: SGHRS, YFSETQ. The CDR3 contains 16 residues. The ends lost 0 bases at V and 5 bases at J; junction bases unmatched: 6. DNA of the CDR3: TGCGCCAGCAGCTTGGCCGGTAGCGGGACTACCGGGGAGCTGTTTTTT. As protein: CASSLAGSGTTGELFF.

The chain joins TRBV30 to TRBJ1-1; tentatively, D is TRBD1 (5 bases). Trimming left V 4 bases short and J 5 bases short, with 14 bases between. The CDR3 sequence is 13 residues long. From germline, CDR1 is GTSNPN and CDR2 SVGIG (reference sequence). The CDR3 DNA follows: TGTGCCTGGACCTCAACCGGGGGGACTGAAGCTTTCTTT. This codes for CAWTSTGGTEAFF.

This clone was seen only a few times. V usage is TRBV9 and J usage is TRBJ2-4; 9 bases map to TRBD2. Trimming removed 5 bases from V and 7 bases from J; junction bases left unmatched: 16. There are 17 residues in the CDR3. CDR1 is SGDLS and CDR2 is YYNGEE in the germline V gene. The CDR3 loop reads CASSPSGGRAEVNIQYF. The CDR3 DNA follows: TGTGCCAGCAGTCCTTCTGGCGGGAGGGCCGAGGTTAACATTCAGTACTTC.

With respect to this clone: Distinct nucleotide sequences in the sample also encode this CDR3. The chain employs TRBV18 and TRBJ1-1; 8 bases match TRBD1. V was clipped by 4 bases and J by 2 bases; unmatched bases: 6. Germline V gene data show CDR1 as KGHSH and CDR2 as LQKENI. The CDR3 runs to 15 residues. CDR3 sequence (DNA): TGTGCCAGCTCACTAGGACAGGGAGCTAACACTGAAGCTTTCTTT. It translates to CASSLGQGANTEAFF.

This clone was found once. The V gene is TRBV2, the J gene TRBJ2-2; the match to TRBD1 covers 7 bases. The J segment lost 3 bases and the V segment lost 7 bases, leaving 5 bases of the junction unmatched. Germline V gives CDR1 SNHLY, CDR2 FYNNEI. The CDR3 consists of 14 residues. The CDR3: CASKVQGDTGELFF. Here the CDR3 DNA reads TGTGCCAGCAAGGTGCAGGGGGACACCGGGGAGCTGTTTTTT. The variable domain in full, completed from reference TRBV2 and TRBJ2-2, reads EPEVTQTPSHQVTQMGQEVILRCVPISNHLYFYWYRQILGQKVEFLVSFYNNEISEKSEIFDDQFSVERPDGSNFTLKIRSTKLEDSAMYFCASKVQGDTGELFFGEGSRLTVL.

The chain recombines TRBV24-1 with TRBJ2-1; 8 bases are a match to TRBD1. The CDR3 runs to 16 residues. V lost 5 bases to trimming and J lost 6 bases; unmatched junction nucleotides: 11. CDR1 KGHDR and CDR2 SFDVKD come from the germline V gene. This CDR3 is CATSGSAGGALNEQFF. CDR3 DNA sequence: TGTGCCACCAGTGGGTCTGCAGGGGGCGCCCTCAATGAGCAGTTCTTC.

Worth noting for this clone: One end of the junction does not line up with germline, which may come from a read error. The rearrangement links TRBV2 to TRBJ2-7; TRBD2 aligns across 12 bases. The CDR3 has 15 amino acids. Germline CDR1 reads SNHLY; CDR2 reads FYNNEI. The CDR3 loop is CASTESTSGGEEQYF. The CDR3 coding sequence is TGTGCCAGCACTGAATCGACTAGCGGGGGAGAGGAGCAGTACTTC.

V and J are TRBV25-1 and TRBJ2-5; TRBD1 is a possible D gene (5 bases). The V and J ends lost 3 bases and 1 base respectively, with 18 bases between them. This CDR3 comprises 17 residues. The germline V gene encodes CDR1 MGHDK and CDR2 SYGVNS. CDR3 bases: TGTGCCAGCAGTGATATGACCGTGTGGCAGGGCCAAGAGACCCAGTACTTC. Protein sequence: CASSDMTVWQGQETQYF.

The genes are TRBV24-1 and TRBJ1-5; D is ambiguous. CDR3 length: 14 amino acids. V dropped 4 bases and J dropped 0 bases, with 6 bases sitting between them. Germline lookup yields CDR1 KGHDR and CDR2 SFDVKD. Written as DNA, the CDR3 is TGTGCCACCAGTGACCCAAATAGCAATCAGCCCCAGCATTTT. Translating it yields CATSDPNSNQPQHF.

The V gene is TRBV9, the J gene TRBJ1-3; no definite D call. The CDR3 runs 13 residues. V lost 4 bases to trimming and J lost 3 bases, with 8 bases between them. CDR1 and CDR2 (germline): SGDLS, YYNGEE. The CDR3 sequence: CASSSSVGNTIYF. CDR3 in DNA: TGTGCCAGCAGCTCCTCAGTTGGAAACACCATATATTTT.

The CDR3 here is CASSLTGGRTEAFF. CDR3 DNA sequence: TGTGCCAGCAGTCTTACAGGGGGCCGGACTGAAGCTTTCTTT. This sequence joins TRBV6-5 and TRBJ1-1, with TRBD1 identical over 9 bases. CDR1 is MNHEY and CDR2 is SVGAGI in the germline V gene. The CDR3 is 14 residues long. V gave up 5 bases and J gave up 5 bases; unmatched junction bases: 6.

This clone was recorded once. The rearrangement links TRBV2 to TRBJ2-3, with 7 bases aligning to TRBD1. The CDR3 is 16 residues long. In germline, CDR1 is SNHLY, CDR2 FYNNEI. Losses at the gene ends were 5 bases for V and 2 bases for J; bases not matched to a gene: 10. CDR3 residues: CASSIGIGGYTDTQYF. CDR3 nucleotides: TGTGCCAGCAGTATTGGGATAGGGGGCTACACAGATACGCAGTATTTT.